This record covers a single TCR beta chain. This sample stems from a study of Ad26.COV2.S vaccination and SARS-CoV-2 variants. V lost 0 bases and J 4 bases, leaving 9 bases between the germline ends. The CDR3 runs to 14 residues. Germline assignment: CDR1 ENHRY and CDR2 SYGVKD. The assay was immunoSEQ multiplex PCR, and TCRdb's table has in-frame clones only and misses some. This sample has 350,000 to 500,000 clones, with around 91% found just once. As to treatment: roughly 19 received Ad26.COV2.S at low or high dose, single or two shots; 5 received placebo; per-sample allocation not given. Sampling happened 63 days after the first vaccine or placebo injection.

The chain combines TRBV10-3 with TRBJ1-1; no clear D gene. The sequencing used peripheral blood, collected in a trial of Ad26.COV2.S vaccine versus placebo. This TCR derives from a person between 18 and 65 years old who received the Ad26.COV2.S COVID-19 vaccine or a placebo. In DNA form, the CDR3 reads TGTGCCATCAGTGAGTCGAGAAGGACCACTGAAGCTTTCTTT. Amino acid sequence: CAISESRRTTEAFF.